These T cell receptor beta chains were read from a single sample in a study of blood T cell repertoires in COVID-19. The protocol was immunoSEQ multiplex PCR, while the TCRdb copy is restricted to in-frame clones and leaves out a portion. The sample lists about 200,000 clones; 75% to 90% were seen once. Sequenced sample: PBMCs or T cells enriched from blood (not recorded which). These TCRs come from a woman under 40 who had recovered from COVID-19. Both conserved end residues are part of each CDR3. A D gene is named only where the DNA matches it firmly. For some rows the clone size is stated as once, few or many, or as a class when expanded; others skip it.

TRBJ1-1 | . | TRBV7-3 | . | CASGEGTEAFF | TGTGCCAGCGGAGAGGGCACTGAAGCTTTCTTT
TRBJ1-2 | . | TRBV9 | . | CASRGGGYTF | TGTGCCAGCAGGGGAGGAGGCTACACCTTC
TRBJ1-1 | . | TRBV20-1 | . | CSASKASEAFF | TGCAGTGCTTCGAAAGCATCTGAAGCTTTCTTT
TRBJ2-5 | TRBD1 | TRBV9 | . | CASSATTGRETQYF | TGTGCCAGCAGCGCAACGACAGGGAGAGAGACCCAGTACTTC
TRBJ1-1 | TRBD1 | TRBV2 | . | CASSNRGEAFF | TGTGCCAGCAGTAACAGGGGTGAAGCTTTCTTT
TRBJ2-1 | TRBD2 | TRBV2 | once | CASSELPGGLYNEQFF | TGTGCCAGCAGTGAACTTCCGGGGGGGCTTTACAATGAGCAGTTCTTC
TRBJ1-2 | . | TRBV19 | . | CASSLQQGNGYTF | TGTGCCAGTAGTTTACAACAGGGAAATGGCTACACCTTC
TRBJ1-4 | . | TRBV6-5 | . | CASRNREFEEKLFF | TGTGCCAGCAGAAACAGGGAGTTCGAGGAAAAACTGTTTTTT
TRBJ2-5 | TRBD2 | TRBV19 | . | CASSIALAGGSQETQYF | TGTGCCAGTAGTATAGCACTAGCGGGGGGGTCTCAAGAGACCCAGTACTTC
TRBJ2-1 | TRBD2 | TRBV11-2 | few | CASSPPTSGSNNEQFF | TGTGCCAGCAGCCCCCCGACTAGCGGGAGTAACAATGAGCAGTTCTTC